This TCR beta chain was recorded in a study of control samples from healthy donors and cancer patients. Produced via immunoSEQ multiplex PCR; TCRdb's table is partial and in-frame only. This table holds about 230,000 clones, around 80% found once. CDR3 size: 12 residues. V dropped 3 bases and J dropped 7 bases, with 10 bases sitting between them. From germline, CDR1 is LNHDA and CDR2 SQIVND (reference sequence). This sequence joins TRBV19 and TRBJ2-7; tentatively, D is TRBD2 (5 bases). The source material was PBMCs. The clonotype was recovered from a woman aged 60 to 75 with lung cancer. CDR3 sequence reads: CASSMSRGEQYF. The CDR3, as DNA: TGTGCCAGTAGTATGAGCCGGGGAGAGCAGTACTTC.